Below are 5 T cell receptor beta chains sequenced from a single sample in a study of blood T cell repertoires in COVID-19 (dated by TCRdb to about 2020). Libraries were made using the immunoSEQ multiplex PCR assay. As stored in TCRdb, this immuneACCESS dataset retains in-frame rearrangements with V and J assigned. A fraction of the clones does not appear; measured against another copy, unresolved V genes explain less than half of the discrepancy, and the remainder lacks a known reason. The sample contains about 220,000 clones, under 90% of them found a single time. Approximately 4% of the sample belongs to the ten largest clones. The source material was PBMCs or T cells enriched from blood (not recorded which). Source of these receptors: a woman aged 40 to 55 who had been exposed to COVID-19.

This clone turned up a few times. The V call is TRBV5-4, the J call TRBJ2-7, with 12 bases identical to TRBD2. The CDR3 loop spans 18 amino acids. Trimming took 0 bases from V and 12 from J; bases not matched to a gene: 19. Germline loops: CDR1 SGHNT, CDR2 YYREEE (reference sequence). DNA of the CDR3: TGTGCCAGCAGCTTGGCCGCAGGGCTAGCGGGGGGGCTTGCGTCTGTGTACTTC. This sequence encodes CASSLAAGLAGGLASVYF.

The rearrangement joins TRBV20-1 to TRBJ2-7; D gene unclear. There are 12 residues in the CDR3. Germline CDR1 DFQATT, CDR2 SNEGSKA (reference sequence). V was cut by 3 bases and J by 1 base, with 7 bases left in between. The CDR3 protein is CSASSRSYEQYF. The CDR3 coding sequence is TGCAGTGCTAGTTCCAGGTCCTACGAGCAGTACTTC.

The rearrangement uses TRBV4-3 and TRBJ1-4; D possibly corresponds to TRBD1 (6 bases). Germline V gene lookup returns CDR1 LGHNA and CDR2 YSLEER. This CDR3 is built from 15 residues. V lost 5 bases and J 6 bases, leaving 16 bases between the germline ends. CDR3 in amino acids: CASSFSTTGYEKLFF. The DNA for the CDR3 is TGCGCCAGCAGCTTTTCGACTACAGGGTATGAAAAACTGTTTTTT.

This sequence joins TRBV4-1 and TRBJ2-3; unclear D gene. The germline CDR1 and CDR2 sequences are MGHRA and YSYEKL. Trimming stripped 0 bases from V and 9 bases from J, with 16 bases between. The CDR3 covers 15 residues. In DNA form, the CDR3 reads TGCGCCAGCAGCCAAGAGCTAGTTCGACCACGGACGCAGTATTTT. Its protein product is CASSQELVRPRTQYF.

This clone was detected only once. This sequence joins TRBV7-2 and TRBJ1-6, with D possibly TRBD1 on 5 matching bases. Germline-derived CDR1 and CDR2 are SGHTA and FQGNSA. V was cut by 4 bases and J by 7 bases, with 17 bases left in between. This CDR3 contains 16 residues. The CDR3 here is CASSSQGPAVNSPLHF. The CDR3 coding sequence is TGTGCCAGCAGCTCTCAGGGTCCGGCAGTAAATTCACCCCTCCACTTT. Looking up the rest from reference TRBV7-2 and TRBJ1-6 gives the full variable domain: GAGVSQSPSNKVTEKGKDVELRCDPISGHTALYWYRQSLGQGLEFLIYFQGNSAPDKSGLPSDRFSAERTGGSVSTLTIQRTQQEDSAVYLCASSSQGPAVNSPLHFGNGTRLTVT.